Listed here are 29 T cell receptor beta chains from one sample, sequenced in a study of blood T cell repertoires in COVID-19. The table came from immunoSEQ multiplex PCR; TCRdb's copy has only in-frame clones and leaves some out. Here the sample spans approximately 270,000 clones, about 85% being singletons. Sequencing input: peripheral blood. These receptors were taken from a human donor with COVID-19, enrolled during active disease. The donor label of this sample is uncertain.

The V and J genes are TRBV27 and TRBJ2-5; D gene ambiguous. CDR1 is MNHEY, CDR2 SMNVEV, per germline (reference sequence). This CDR3 is built from 14 residues. The V and J ends lost 3 bases and 2 bases respectively, with 10 bases between them. The CDR3: CASSFAARQETQYF. CDR3 nucleotide sequence: TGTGCCAGCAGTTTTGCGGCCAGACAAGAGACCCAGTACTTC.

This chain joins TRBV6-2 or TRBV6-3 and TRBJ1-5, with D uncertain. In germline, CDR1 is MNHEY, CDR2 SVGEGT. V shed 5 bases and J shed 4 bases, with 9 bases lying between them. This CDR3 has 13 amino acids. The CDR3 nucleotides are TGTGCCAGCAGTAATAGCGTAAATCAGCCCCAGCATTTT. As protein: CASSNSVNQPQHF.

This chain joins TRBV7-2 and TRBJ1-4; 7 nucleotides match TRBD1. Germline values: CDR1 SGHTA, CDR2 FQGNSA. Unmatched junction bases numbered 5, after V lost 2 bases and J lost 5 bases. The CDR3 runs to 15 residues. The DNA for the CDR3 is TGTGCCAGCAGCTTAACCGGGACAGCGAATGAAAAACTGTTTTTT. Amino acids: CASSLTGTANEKLFF.

The chain recombines TRBV5-1 with TRBJ2-2; perhaps TRBD1 as D (5 bases). The germline V and J ends were trimmed by 4 bases and 0 bases, with 10 bases remaining between them. Germline V lookup: CDR1 SGHRS, CDR2 YFSETQ. The CDR3 has 15 residues. For the CDR3, the DNA is TGCGCCAGCAGCCGCGCAGGGTCGAACACCGGGGAGCTGTTTTTT. It encodes CASSRAGSNTGELFF.

The rearrangement joins TRBV19 to TRBJ2-7; D uncertain. The CDR3 has 13 residues. Germline CDR1 is LNHDA and CDR2 is SQIVND (reference sequence). V was pared by 7 bases and J by 4 bases, with 14 bases between. CDR3 in DNA: TGTGCCAGTACCAAGAGTGCCCCTTACGAGCAGTACTTC. This sequence encodes CASTKSAPYEQYF.

V gene TRBV20-1 combines with J gene TRBJ1-1, with D uncertain. The CDR3 runs to 11 residues. The germline gives CDR1 DFQATT, CDR2 SNEGSKA (reference sequence). V was shortened by 3 bases and J by 7 bases, with 9 bases between the two germline ends. The CDR3 coding sequence is TGCAGTGCTAGTCCTGAGGTTGAAGCTTTCTTT. Translation gives CSASPEVEAFF.

In the case of this clone: The sample has other DNA sequences that encode this CDR3 too. V is TRBV6-5 and J is TRBJ2-7; TRBD1 is a possible D gene (6 bases). The V end lost 5 bases, the J end lost 7 bases, and 9 bases lay between the germline ends. Germline lookup yields CDR1 MNHEY and CDR2 SVGAGI. The CDR3 consists of 11 residues. This CDR3 is CASSLDREQYF. DNA for the CDR3: TGTGCCAGCAGTCTCGACAGGGAGCAGTACTTC.

The gene calls are TRBV4-2 and TRBJ1-2; possible D gene TRBD1, 6 bases. Germline values: CDR1 LGHNA, CDR2 YNFKEQ. The V end lost 2 bases, the J end lost 0 bases, and 10 bases lay between the germline ends. CDR3 length: 15 amino acids. Here the CDR3 DNA reads TGTGCCAGCAGCCAATGGACAGTGGCTAACTATGGCTACACCTTC. This codes for CASSQWTVANYGYTF.

The V call is TRBV30, the J call TRBJ2-1; TRBD2 aligns across 7 bases. The CDR3 is 15 amino acids. J was trimmed by 3 bases and V by 0 bases; bases with no gene match: 5. Per germline, CDR1 GTSNPN and CDR2 SVGIG (reference sequence). The CDR3 sequence is CAWSVALASYNEQFF. DNA for the CDR3: TGTGCCTGGAGTGTAGCACTAGCGAGCTACAATGAGCAGTTCTTC. The variable domain in full, with the rest retrieved from reference TRBV30 and TRBJ2-1, is SQTIHQWPATLVQPVGSPLSLECTVEGTSNPNLYWYRQAAGRGLQLLFYSVGIGQISSEVPQNLSASRPQDRQFILSSKKLLLSDSGFYLCAWSVALASYNEQFFGPGTRLTVL.

This chain joins TRBV28 and TRBJ2-1; 7 nucleotides match TRBD2. Per the germline V gene, CDR1 is MDHEN and CDR2 is SYDVKM. There are 15 residues in the CDR3. J gave up 4 bases and V 2 bases, and 5 bases lay outside the gene matches. The CDR3 nucleotides are TGTGCCAGCAGTTTACGGCTAGCGGATTACAATGAGCAGTTCTTC. Protein sequence: CASSLRLADYNEQFF.

The J gene is TRBJ1-5, the V gene TRBV29-1; D not resolved. Trimming stripped 4 bases from V and 0 bases from J, with 10 bases between. Germline values: CDR1 SQVTM, CDR2 ANQGSEA. This CDR3 is built from 14 residues. The CDR3, as DNA: TGCAGCGTTGTAGAGAGTTATAGCAATCAGCCCCAGCATTTT. This encodes CSVVESYSNQPQHF.

This CDR3 reads CASSQVPSGAYEQYF. The DNA of the CDR3 is TGTGCCAGCAGCCAAGTGCCTAGCGGAGCCTACGAGCAGTACTTC. This chain links TRBV3-1 (or the pseudogene TRBV3-2) with TRBJ2-7; 7 nucleotides line up with TRBD2. The CDR3 has 15 amino acids. Germline lookup yields CDR1 LGHDT and CDR2 YNNKEL (reference sequence). V was pared by 1 base and J by 2 bases, with 5 bases of the junction left unmatched.

The rearrangement uses TRBV5-1 and TRBJ1-2; D gene ambiguous. CDR3 length equals 15 residues. CDR1 is SGHRS and CDR2 is YFSETQ in the germline V gene. The V gene lost 1 base and the J gene lost 1 base, with 11 bases spanning the gap. The DNA for the CDR3 is TGCGCCAGCAGCTTGTATCGCCGGGATAACTATGGCTACACCTTC. It codes for CASSLYRRDNYGYTF.

The gene calls are TRBV6-5 and TRBJ1-3; TRBD1 agrees at 8 bases. The CDR3 extends over 16 amino acids. Trimming at V came to 4 bases and at J to 0 bases, leaving 5 bases not matched to a gene. Looked up from germline, CDR1 is MNHEY and CDR2 is SVGAGI. CDR3 sequence: CASSSVGQASGNTIYF. The CDR3 DNA is TGTGCCAGCAGTTCCGTGGGACAGGCCTCTGGAAACACCATATATTTT.

This chain connects TRBV5-1 to TRBJ2-1, with 8 bases lining up with TRBD2. Germline assignment: CDR1 SGHRS and CDR2 YFSETQ. The CDR3 length is 15 residues. The V and J ends lost 7 bases and 5 bases, in that order; junction bases with no gene match: 11. The CDR3 region is CASRSLSGADNEQFF. CDR3 sequence (DNA): TGCGCCAGCCGTTCCCTTAGCGGGGCTGACAATGAGCAGTTCTTC.

The chain couples TRBV19 to TRBJ2-1; TRBD1 aligns across 7 bases. The CDR3 contains 13 residues. The V segment lost 4 bases and the J segment 9 bases; nucleotides outside the gene matches: 6. Germline assignment: CDR1 LNHDA and CDR2 SQIVND (reference sequence). The CDR3 nucleotides are TGTGCCAGTAGTACCTCAGGGGGTGGTGAGCAGTTCTTC. Translating it yields CASSTSGGGEQFF.

V and J are TRBV28 and TRBJ1-3; D remains ambiguous. Germline CDR1 MDHEN, CDR2 SYDVKM. The CDR3 loop spans 14 amino acids. Trimming took off 8 bases at V and 8 bases at J, with 19 bases between the two ends. CDR3 sequence reads: CASLKPAMRDTIYF. The CDR3 DNA sequence: TGTGCCAGCCTTAAACCGGCGATGCGGGACACCATATATTTT.

This chain connects TRBV7-9 to TRBJ2-7; 14 nucleotides agree with TRBD2. The CDR3 extends over 14 amino acids. Germline V CDR1 and CDR2: SEHNR, FQNEAQ (reference sequence). The J segment lost 5 bases and the V segment lost 4 bases, leaving 1 base of the junction unmatched. CDR3 nucleotide sequence: TGTGCCAGCAGCTGGGGACTAGCGGGAGACGAGCAGTACTTC. This translates into CASSWGLAGDEQYF.

V and J are TRBV7-9 and TRBJ1-2; 8 bases agree with TRBD1. From germline, CDR1 is SEHNR and CDR2 FQNEAQ (reference sequence). This CDR3 contains 15 residues. V lost 3 bases and J lost 5; bases outside the gene matches: 8. CDR3 in DNA: TGTGCCAGCAGCTTGGCACAGGGGGTTGAATATGGCTACACCTTC. Its protein product is CASSLAQGVEYGYTF.

The J gene is TRBJ1-4, the V gene TRBV5-1; TRBD1 might be the D (5 bases). The CDR3 spans 14 residues. Trimming took 4 bases from V and 6 from J, leaving 13 bases between them. Germline loops: CDR1 SGHRS, CDR2 YFSETQ. The CDR3 DNA sequence: TGCGCCAGCAGCCCGGACATAGCCGATGAAAAACTGTTTTTT. Translated: CASSPDIADEKLFF.

This clone was detected only a few times. The gene calls are TRBV11-1 and TRBJ1-3, with D tentatively TRBD1 (5 bases). V lost 5 bases, J lost 1 base, and 9 bases lay in between. Germline assignment: CDR1 SGHAT and CDR2 FQDESV (reference sequence). The CDR3 is 14 amino acids. CDR3 nucleotides: TGTGCCAGCAGCCGTTCAGGGTCTGGAAACACCATATATTTT. The encoded protein is CASSRSGSGNTIYF.

As DNA, the CDR3 is TGTGCCAGCAGCGGGTCAGTGCTGAACACCGGGGAGCTGTTTTTT. Amino acid sequence: CASSGSVLNTGELFF. The V gene is TRBV9, the J gene TRBJ2-2; D gene ambiguous. Germline assignment: CDR1 SGDLS and CDR2 YYNGEE. The CDR3 is 15 amino acids. V gave up 3 bases and J gave up 1 base, with 10 bases separating them.

This chain's CDR3 is CSVVGQVGYGYTF. As DNA, the CDR3 is TGCAGCGTTGTAGGCCAGGTCGGCTATGGCTACACCTTC. The V and J genes are TRBV29-1 and TRBJ1-2; D gene uncertain. Between the trimmed V and J ends, which lost 4 bases and 4 bases, there was a span of 13 bases. The V gene's germline CDR1 is SQVTM and CDR2 ANQGSEA. The CDR3 spans 13 residues.

V is TRBV5-1 and J is TRBJ2-7; a weak D match, TRBD2 (6 bases). V lost 0 bases and J 0 bases, leaving 10 bases between the germline ends. From germline, CDR1 is SGHRS and CDR2 YFSETQ. The CDR3 has 15 amino acids. The CDR3: CASSLGGVSSYEQYF. The CDR3 coding sequence is TGCGCCAGCAGCTTGGGCGGGGTTAGCTCCTACGAGCAGTACTTC.

The V call is TRBV19, the J call TRBJ1-5; D gene unclear. V was shortened by 4 bases and J by 3 bases, with 10 bases between the two germline ends. CDR1 is LNHDA, CDR2 SQIVND, per germline (reference sequence). The CDR3 is 14 residues long. The CDR3 bases are TGTGCCAGTAGTAATCGGGGTTACAATCAGCCCCAGCATTTT. Translating it yields CASSNRGYNQPQHF.

The table lists this clone with a count of one. This sequence joins TRBV19 and TRBJ1-1; D not certain. This CDR3 region has 12 residues. Trimming took 9 bases from V and 1 from J, leaving 9 bases between them. Germline V CDR1 and CDR2: LNHDA, SQIVND (reference sequence). CDR3 sequence (DNA): TGTGCCAGCACTACATGGAACACTGAAGCTTTCTTT. Encoded protein: CASTTWNTEAFF.

The chain has TRBV27 and TRBJ1-1; 12 bases are a match to TRBD1. The CDR3 loop spans 20 amino acids. V lost 6 bases, J lost 1 base, and 18 bases stayed unmatched. Germline V lookup: CDR1 MNHEY, CDR2 SMNVEV (reference sequence). This chain's CDR3 is CASRERARGQGAIANTEAFF. The CDR3 nucleotides are TGTGCCAGCAGGGAACGCGCTCGGGGACAGGGGGCTATAGCGAACACTGAAGCTTTCTTT.

CDR3 nucleotide sequence: TGTGCCAGCAGCGGTCCGGGACAGGGCCGCTCACCCCTCCACTTT. Its protein product is CASSGPGQGRSPLHF. The chain carries TRBV7-2 and TRBJ1-6; 9 bases are shared with TRBD1. The CDR3 extends over 15 amino acids. V shed 5 bases and J 10 bases; nucleotides not matched to a gene: 9. CDR1 SGHTA and CDR2 FQGNSA come from the germline V gene.

The DNA for the CDR3 is TGTGCCACCAGCAGAGATGGCAGACTAAATGAAAAACTGTTTTTT. Translation gives CATSRDGRLNEKLFF. The chain has TRBV15 and TRBJ1-4, with D unresolved. This CDR3 has 15 residues. V was shortened by 0 bases and J by 5 bases, with 10 bases between the two germline ends. CDR1 is LNHNV and CDR2 is YYDKDF in the germline V gene (reference sequence).